Sequencing of this T cell receptor beta chain was carried out in a study of identical twins. Regarding the study as a whole: Researchers reported excess low generation probability among twin-shared out-of-frame alpha sequences. Possibly, invariant MAIT and iNKT cells partly confounded zero-insertion analyses. The degree of excess twin sharing was weaker in beta out-of-frame sequences.

TCRdb processed the 5' RACE reads anew with MiXCR; each CDR3 protein has one entry. The sample yields 450,000 or so distinct CDR3 sequences, 11% to 15% seen once. Germline-derived CDR1 and CDR2 are SGHTA and FQGNSA. The V and J ends lost 5 bases and 3 bases, in that order; junction bases with no gene match: 9. This CDR3 region has 15 residues. With regard to this clonotype: Its target is not known.

These data were also reused for a study on yellow fever vaccine responses in identical twins. That study adds: Reportedly, the response of twins' T cells to the vaccine seemed partly convergent, partly personalized.

The sample comprised CD4+ T cells sorted from blood. The origin of this receptor is a young woman in good health. The V gene is TRBV7-2, the J gene TRBJ2-7; 8 bases align to TRBD1. The CDR3 region has the DNA TGTGCCAGCAGCGACAGGGACAGGTCTATCTACGAGCAGTACTTC. Translated: CASSDRDRSIYEQYF.